The source of this T cell receptor beta chain is a study of human T cells and chemical hapten exposure (dated by TCRdb to the early 2020s). About the study as a whole: For sensitization, 2% DPC in acetone was applied to a 2 cm by 2 cm area of upper inner arm skin. Twenty-nine alopecia patients provided blood for TCR sequencing at one to four time points (pre-sensitization, 2, 6 and 24 weeks). Peripheral blood TCR repertoire changes were tracked in vivo in alopecia patients during primary and secondary sensitization to the hapten diphenylcyclopropenone (DPC). Blood samples were taken from patients before sensitization (week 0) and at 2, 6 and about 24 weeks after DPC sensitization. Patch testing was performed on the upper back with Finn chambers containing 0.01% DPC, and the patch tests were scored after 6 days according to International Contact Dermatitis Research Group standards. The patient cohort, mostly female, included alopecia areata with under or over 50% scalp involvement, alopecia totalis and alopecia universalis. The libraries were sequenced as a pool, and the TCR yield per sample differed mostly because of small variations in library volumes within the pool. Throughout the study period of 20 to 30 weeks, patients also received therapeutic DPC doses to the scalp every week.

According to the study, the label for this sample's time point signals: patch test 1, 2 weeks after DPC sensitization. The sample's treatment or condition label, in plain terms: therapeutic diphenylcyclopropenone sensitization with weekly scalp DPC. At each patch-test visit, blood was drawn before the patch test was applied. Eligible patients were aged 18 to 70, diagnosed with alopecia, deemed suitable for DPC therapy, and excluded if pregnant. Unfractionated whole blood was collected in Tempus Blood RNA tubes, and total RNA was extracted from that blood. CDR1 and CDR2, per the germline V gene (reference sequence), are LNHDA and SQIVND. Trimming removed 8 bases from V and 2 bases from J, leaving 16 bases between the germline ends. From the cysteine through the phenylalanine, the CDR3 covers 15 amino acids. Of the read, only the CDR3 DNA is kept; its 45 bases are in frame from base 1. What the authors observed across the whole study: After repeated subsampling, changes were observed in the strength of the expansion versus patch-test correlation and in the threshold at which the correlation became significant. All patients had alopecia, a presumed autoimmune disease, so their immune response might differ from that of healthy individuals. Patch test score correlated positively with the number of PT1 expanded TCRs, reaching significance at thresholds 8, 16 and 32 but not at 4. DPC sensitization did not change the number of TCRs with a frequency above 1 in 1000, and there was no evidence of changes in global repertoire structure. Significantly more large CDR3 similarity clusters were formed by expanded TCRs than by pre-sensitization or healthy control sets, consistent with antigen-driven responses.

On this clonotype: No antigen is known for it. No quality values exist for individual bases; no much larger clone is one base distant.

The library was built by means of RACE. Sequenced using a NextSeq 500. Library preparation attached unique molecular identifiers to individual cDNA molecules for quantitative, reproducible TCR counting. Each blood RNA sample was used to sequence both TCR alpha and TCR beta chains. The authors' analysis ran thus. The median number of TCRs per sample was 90,000 to 100,000, ranging from about 20,000 to 750,000. V, J and CDR3 annotation of the TCR reads was performed with the Decombinator software suite. For PS versus PT1 abundance plots, all samples were subsampled to the same number of TCRs (28,000). TCRs were defined as expanded if absent before sensitization and observed at least eight times at the 2-week time point. TCRdb ran its own pipeline on the public reads, namely fastp trimming at Q25 and MiXCR clone calling, and kept in-frame beta chains. Here each entry gathers all rows of one CDR3 protein and keeps the most common genes and DNA. The V and J calls reflect TCRdb's pipeline rather than the authors' work. This sample gives approximately 82,000 distinct CDR3 sequences in total; about 11% of them show up just once. 3% to 4% of the sample lies in the top ten.

The receptor was derived from a woman in her fifties or sixties with alopecia areata. Some clones in this sample may be carry-over from other donors' samples. This sample comprised whole blood, obtained in connection with sensitization to the hapten diphenylcyclopropenone (DPC). Here the chain combines TRBV19 and TRBJ1-5; no D gene can be assigned with confidence. The CDR3 region reads CASDYEGWGNQPQHF. The nucleotide sequence reads as follows: TGTGCCAGTGACTATGAAGGTTGGGGCAATCAGCCCCAGCATTTT.